Listed below are T cell receptor beta chains from one sample, sequenced in a study of T cell changes during pregnancy in multiple sclerosis. Assay: immunoSEQ multiplex PCR; the TCRdb copy retains only in-frame clones and omits some. The table lists 70,000 to 95,000 clones, over 80% of them singletons, with approximately 4.7% in the top ten. The sequencing used peripheral blood, collected in the first trimester of pregnancy. All receptors come from a female donor with multiple sclerosis, enrolled in a pregnancy study. Each CDR3 is given with its conserved first and last residue. A D gene is named only where the DNA matches it firmly.

J gene	D gene	V gene	CDR3 length	CDR3 protein
TRBJ2-3	TRBD2	TRBV7-9	16	CASSLEALAGESTQYF
TRBJ2-1	.	TRBV9	11	CASSRGPEQFF
TRBJ2-7	.	TRBV9	15	CASSVGGQDLYEQYF
TRBJ2-4	.	TRBV9	14	CASSVGGTKNIQYF
TRBJ1-3	TRBD1	TRBV6-5	16	CASSYGGTELGNTIYF
TRBJ2-1	.	TRBV11-3	17	CASSSQRGGRSYNEQFF
TRBJ1-1	TRBD1	TRBV9	15	CASSSPTGVATEAFF
TRBJ1-2	.	TRBV6-6	13	CASSIDGFWGYTF
TRBJ1-1	.	TRBV14	15	CASSQDRRGNTEAFF
TRBJ2-1	.	TRBV12-5	11	CASGFENEQFF
TRBJ2-7	.	TRBV13	15	CASSAPGGLSYEQYF
TRBJ1-2	TRBD1	TRBV27	17	CASTETPPGQGVYGYTF
TRBJ2-1	TRBD2	TRBV9	16	CASSLTTSGVYNEQFF
TRBJ2-5	.	TRBV12-5	14	CASGGGGPQETQYF
TRBJ1-1	.	TRBV6-5	12	CASSYLGREAFF
TRBJ2-2	TRBD2	TRBV19	15	CASSMVAGGTGELFF
TRBJ2-7	TRBD2	TRBV5-6	18	CASSLYLAGGPSSYEQYF
TRBJ1-6	TRBD1	TRBV2	19	CASSDPKRQGTSYNSPLHF
TRBJ1-3	TRBD1	TRBV27	15	CASSAGQGTGNTIYF
TRBJ1-6	.	TRBV6-5	15	CASSYWGRKQSPLHF
TRBJ2-2	TRBD2	TRBV27	20	CASSSRYLWGLAENTGELFF
TRBJ2-3	TRBD2	TRBV5-4	17	CASSLDYGGGSTDTQYF
TRBJ1-2	TRBD1	TRBV10-3	14	CAISVPGGGYGYTF
TRBJ2-7	.	TRBV2	14	CASREDASTYEQYF
TRBJ1-2	.	TRBV2	13	CASSGAGRTVGTF
TRBJ2-1	.	TRBV9	17	CASTTEGVLSSYNEQFF
TRBJ1-1	.	TRBV5-5	13	CASSSTGFTEAFF
TRBJ2-3	TRBD2	TRBV5-4	18	CASSPWPSGGDSTDTQYF
TRBJ1-6	.	TRBV11-2	18	CASSLDRSRTLYNSPLHF
TRBJ2-7	.	TRBV10-3	15	CASNHRTDSSYEQYF
TRBJ1-1	.	TRBV12-5	11	CASTRNTEAFF
TRBJ1-1	.	TRBV7-8	13	CASSIAPGTEAFF
TRBJ1-5	TRBD1	TRBV9	15	CASSPGGRSNQPQHF
TRBJ1-1	.	TRBV11-2	13	CASSLRGYGEAFF
TRBJ2-5	.	TRBV25-1	15	CASSELQGTLHPQNF
TRBJ2-7	.	TRBV5-1	15	CASSLAADKAYEQYF
TRBJ2-7	TRBD2	TRBV18	13	CASSPRGGGEQYF
TRBJ1-2	.	TRBV7-8	13	CASSLRVSYGYTF
TRBJ2-5	.	TRBV4-1	15	CASSNYREGRETQYF
TRBJ1-2	.	TRBV9	14	CASSVDRTPYGYTF
TRBJ2-5	TRBD2	TRBV7-9	16	CASRDQGGANLETQYF
TRBJ2-1	.	TRBV4-1	17	CASSQAPRTDSYNEQFF
TRBJ1-5	.	TRBV6-5	13	CASSTLQGKAQHF
TRBJ2-1	TRBD1	TRBV18	15	CASSPSGQVVNEQFF